This T cell receptor (beta chain) originates from a study of T-cell reconstitution after alpha-beta-depleted transplantation in children (dated by TCRdb to the mid-2010s). In the study overall: Using TCR repertoire profiling, the study followed T-cell immune reconstitution in a quantitative way in children after TCRalphabeta/CD19-depleted allogeneic hematopoietic cell transplantation.

A remark on this clonotype: The clone's antigen remains unknown. Within one base of it there is no much larger clone, and no base qualities were kept.

The library was prepared using PCR. Instrument on record: Illumina HiSeq 2500. TCR libraries were prepared with molecular barcoding, using unique molecular identifiers to normalize TCRbeta repertoire quantification. Starting from the raw public reads, TCRdb applied fastp trimming at Q25, assembled clones with MiXCR and retained in-frame beta chains. Entries are consolidated by CDR3 protein sequence, retaining the most common genes and DNA. The sample records 600,000 to 700,000 distinct CDR3 sequences, about 15% of which are singletons. Under 1.2% of the sample lies in the top ten. Sequenced here: PBMCs from the stem cell graft donor, sampled from the stem cell graft. This sequence originates from a human donor who donated a stem cell graft to a child with acute myeloid leukemia.

The CDR3 in this case is CASSPTRGVSNQPQHF. The DNA sequence reads TGTGCCAGCAGTCCTACCAGGGGGGTCAGCAATCAGCCCCAGCATTTT. The chain uses TRBV12-3 or TRBV12-4 and TRBJ1-5, and TRBD1 aligns with 7 junction nucleotides. Including the terminal cysteine and phenylalanine, the CDR3 comprises 16 residues. Here the CDR3 DNA is all that survives: 48 bases in frame from base 1. V ends up 5 bases short and J 1 base short, with an unmatched junction base count of 8.